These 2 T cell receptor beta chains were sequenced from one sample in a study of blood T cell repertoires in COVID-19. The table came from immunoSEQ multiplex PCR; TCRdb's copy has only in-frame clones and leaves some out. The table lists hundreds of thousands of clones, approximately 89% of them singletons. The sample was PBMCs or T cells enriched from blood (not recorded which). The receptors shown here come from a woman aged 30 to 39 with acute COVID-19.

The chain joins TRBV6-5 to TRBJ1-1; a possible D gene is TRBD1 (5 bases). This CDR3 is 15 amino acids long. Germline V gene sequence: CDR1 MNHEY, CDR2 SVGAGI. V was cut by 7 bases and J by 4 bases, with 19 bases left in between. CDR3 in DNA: TGTGCCAGCATAAAAGGAGGGGCCGGTGGCACTGAAGCTTTCTTT. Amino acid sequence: CASIKGGAGGTEAFF.

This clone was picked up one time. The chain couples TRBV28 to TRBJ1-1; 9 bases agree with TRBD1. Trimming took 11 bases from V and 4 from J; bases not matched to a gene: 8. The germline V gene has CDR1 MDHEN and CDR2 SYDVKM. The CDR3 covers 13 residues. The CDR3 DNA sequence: TGTGCCGGTCGGGACAGGGCCAGCACTGAAGCTTTCTTT. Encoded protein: CAGRDRASTEAFF. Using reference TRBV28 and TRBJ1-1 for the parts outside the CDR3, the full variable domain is DVKVTQSSRYLVKRTGEKVFLECVQDMDHENMFWYRQDPGLGLRLIYFSYDVKMKEKGDIPEGYSVSREKKERFSLILESASTNQTSMYLCAGRDRASTEAFFGQGTRLTVV.